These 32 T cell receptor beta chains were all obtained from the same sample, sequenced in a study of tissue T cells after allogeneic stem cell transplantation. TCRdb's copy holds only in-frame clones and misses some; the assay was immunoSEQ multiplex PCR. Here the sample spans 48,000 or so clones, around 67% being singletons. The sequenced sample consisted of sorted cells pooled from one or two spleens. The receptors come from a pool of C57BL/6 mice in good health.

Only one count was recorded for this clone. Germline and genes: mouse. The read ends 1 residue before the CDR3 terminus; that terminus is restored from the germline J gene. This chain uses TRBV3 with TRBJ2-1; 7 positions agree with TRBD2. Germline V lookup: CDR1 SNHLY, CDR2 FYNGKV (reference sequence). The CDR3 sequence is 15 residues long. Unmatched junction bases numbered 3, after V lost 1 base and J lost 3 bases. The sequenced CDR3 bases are TGTGCCAGCAGCTTAGAGGTGGGGGGCTATGCTGAGCAGTTC. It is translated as CASSLEVGGYAEQF. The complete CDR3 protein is CASSLEVGGYAEQFF.

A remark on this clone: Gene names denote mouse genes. Incomplete CDR3 DNA: TGTGCCAGCAGTGGGGACAGGGGTGGCACCCAGTAC. It codes for CASSGDRGGTQY. Given in full, the CDR3 is CASSGDRGGTQYF. The genes are TRBV13-1 and TRBJ2-5, with 10 bases lining up with TRBD1. The CDR3 extends 1 residue past the end of the read, so its final part is completed from the germline J gene. Germline lookup yields CDR1 NSHNY and CDR2 SYGAGN. The V and J ends lost 3 bases and 8 bases, in that order; junction bases with no gene match: 3. The CDR3 is 13 amino acids.

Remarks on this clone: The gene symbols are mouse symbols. The CDR3: CASSHRDNNERLFF. The covered CDR3 bases are TGTGCCAGCAGCCATCGGGACAACAACGAAAGATTATTT. The chain employs TRBV5 and TRBJ1-4, with D perhaps TRBD1 (6 bases). The read ends 1 residue early relative to the CDR3; the germline J gene fills the gap. Germline loops: CDR1 LGHNA, CDR2 YNLKQL (reference sequence). The CDR3 sequence is 14 residues long. V lost 3 bases and J 4 bases, leaving 9 bases between the germline ends.

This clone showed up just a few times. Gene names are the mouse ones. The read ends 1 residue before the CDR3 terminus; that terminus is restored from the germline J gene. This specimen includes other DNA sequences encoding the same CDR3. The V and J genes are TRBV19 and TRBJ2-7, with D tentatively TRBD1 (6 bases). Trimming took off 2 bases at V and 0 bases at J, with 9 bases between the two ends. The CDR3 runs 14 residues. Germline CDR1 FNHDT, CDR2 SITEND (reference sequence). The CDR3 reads CASSMTGSSYEQYF. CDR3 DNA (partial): TGTGCCAGCAGTATGACAGGAAGCTCCTATGAACAGTAC.

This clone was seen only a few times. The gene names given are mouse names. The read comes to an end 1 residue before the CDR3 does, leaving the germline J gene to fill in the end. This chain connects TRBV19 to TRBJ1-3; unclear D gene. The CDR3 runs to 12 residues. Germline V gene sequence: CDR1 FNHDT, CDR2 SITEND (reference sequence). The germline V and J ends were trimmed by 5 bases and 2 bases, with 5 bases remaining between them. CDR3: CASRQPGNTLYF. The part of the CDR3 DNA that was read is TGTGCCAGCAGGCAGCCTGGAAATACGCTCTAT. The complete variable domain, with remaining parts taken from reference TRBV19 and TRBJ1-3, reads GGIITQTPKFLIGQEGQKLTLKCQQNFNHDTMYWYRQDSGKGLRLIYYSITENDLQKGDLSEGYDASREKKSSFSLTVTSAQKNEMAVFLCASRQPGNTLYFGEGSRLIVV.

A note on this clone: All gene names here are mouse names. CDR3 region: CASSELRYNSPLYF. The CDR3 bases that were read are TGTGCCAGCAGTGAGCTGCGGTATAATTCGCCCCTCTAC. The chain couples TRBV13-3 to TRBJ1-6; no clear D. The CDR3 end lies 1 residue beyond the end of the read and is filled in from the germline J gene. TRBJ1-6 is annotated as an ORF whose role is uncertain. With 2 bases removed from V and 4 bases from J, the gap between germline ends came to 7 bases. This CDR3 region has 14 residues. Germline CDR1 is NNHDY and CDR2 is SYVADS.

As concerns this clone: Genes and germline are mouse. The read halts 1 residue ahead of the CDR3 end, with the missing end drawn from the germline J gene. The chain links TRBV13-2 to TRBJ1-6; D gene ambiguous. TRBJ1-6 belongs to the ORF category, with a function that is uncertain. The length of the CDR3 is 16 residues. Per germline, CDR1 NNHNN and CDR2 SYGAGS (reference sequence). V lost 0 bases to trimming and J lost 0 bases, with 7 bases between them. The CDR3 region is CASGDEESSYNSPLYF. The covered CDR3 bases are TGTGCCAGCGGTGATGAGGAATCTTCCTATAATTCGCCCCTCTAC.

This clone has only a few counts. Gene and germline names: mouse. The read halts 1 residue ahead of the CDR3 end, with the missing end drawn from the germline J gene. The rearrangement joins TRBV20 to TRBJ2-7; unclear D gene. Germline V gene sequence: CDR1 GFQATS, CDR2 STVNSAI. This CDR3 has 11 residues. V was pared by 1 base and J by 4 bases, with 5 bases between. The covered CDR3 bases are TGTGGTGCTAGGGGCAATTATGAACAGTAC. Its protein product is CGARGNYEQY. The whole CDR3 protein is CGARGNYEQYF.

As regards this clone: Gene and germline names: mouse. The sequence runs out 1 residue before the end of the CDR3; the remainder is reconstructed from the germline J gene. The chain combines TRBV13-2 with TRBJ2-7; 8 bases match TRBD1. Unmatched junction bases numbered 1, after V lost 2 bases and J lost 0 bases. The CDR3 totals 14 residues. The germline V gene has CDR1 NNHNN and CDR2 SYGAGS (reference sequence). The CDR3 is CASGEDRGSYEQYF. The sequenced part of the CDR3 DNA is TGTGCCAGCGGTGAAGACAGGGGCTCCTATGAACAGTAC.

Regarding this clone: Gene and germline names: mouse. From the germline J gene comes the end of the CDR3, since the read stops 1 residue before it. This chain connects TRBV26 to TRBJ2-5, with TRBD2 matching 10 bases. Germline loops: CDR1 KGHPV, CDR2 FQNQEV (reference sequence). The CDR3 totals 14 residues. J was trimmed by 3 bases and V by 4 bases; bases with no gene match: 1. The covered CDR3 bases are TGTGCCAGCAGTCGGGACTGGGGTCAAGACACCCAGTAC. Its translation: CASSRDWGQDTQY. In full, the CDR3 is CASSRDWGQDTQYF.

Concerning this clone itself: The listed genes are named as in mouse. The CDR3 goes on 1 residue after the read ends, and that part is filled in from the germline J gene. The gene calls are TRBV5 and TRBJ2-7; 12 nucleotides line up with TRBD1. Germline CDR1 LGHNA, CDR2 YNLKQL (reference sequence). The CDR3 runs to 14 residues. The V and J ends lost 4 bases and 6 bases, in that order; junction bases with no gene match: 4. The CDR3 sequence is CASSPRDRGLEQYF. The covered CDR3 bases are TGTGCCAGCAGCCCCCGGGACAGGGGGCTTGAACAGTAC.

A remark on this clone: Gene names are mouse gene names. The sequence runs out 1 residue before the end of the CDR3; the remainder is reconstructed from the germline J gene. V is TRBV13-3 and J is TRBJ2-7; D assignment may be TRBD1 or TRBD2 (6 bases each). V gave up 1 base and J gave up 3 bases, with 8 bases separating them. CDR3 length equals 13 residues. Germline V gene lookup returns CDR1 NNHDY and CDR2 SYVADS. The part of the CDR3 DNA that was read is TGTGCCAGCAGTGATAAGGGGGGCTATGAACAGTAC. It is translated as CASSDKGGYEQY. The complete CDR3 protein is CASSDKGGYEQYF.

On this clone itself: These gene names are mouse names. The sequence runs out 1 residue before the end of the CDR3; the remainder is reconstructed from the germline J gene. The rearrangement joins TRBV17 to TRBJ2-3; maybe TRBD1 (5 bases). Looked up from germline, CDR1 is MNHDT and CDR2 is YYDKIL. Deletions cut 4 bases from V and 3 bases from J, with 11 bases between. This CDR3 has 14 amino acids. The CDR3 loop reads CASSTGIGAETLYF. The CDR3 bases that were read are TGTGCTAGCAGTACAGGGATTGGGGCAGAAACGCTGTAT.

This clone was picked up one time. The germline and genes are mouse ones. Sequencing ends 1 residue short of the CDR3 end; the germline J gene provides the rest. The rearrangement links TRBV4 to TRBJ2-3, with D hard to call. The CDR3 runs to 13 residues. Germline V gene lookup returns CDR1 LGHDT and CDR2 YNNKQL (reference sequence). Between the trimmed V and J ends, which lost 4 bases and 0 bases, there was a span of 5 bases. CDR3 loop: CASSLTSAETLYF. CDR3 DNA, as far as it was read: TGTGCCAGCAGCTTGACAAGTGCAGAAACGCTGTAT.

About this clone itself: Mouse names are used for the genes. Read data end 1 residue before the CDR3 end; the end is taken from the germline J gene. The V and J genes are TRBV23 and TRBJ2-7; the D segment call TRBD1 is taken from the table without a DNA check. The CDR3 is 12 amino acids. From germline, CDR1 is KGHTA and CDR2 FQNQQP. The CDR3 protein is CSSSPDRDEQYF. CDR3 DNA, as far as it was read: TGCTCCAGCAGCCCGGACAGGGATGAACAGTAC.

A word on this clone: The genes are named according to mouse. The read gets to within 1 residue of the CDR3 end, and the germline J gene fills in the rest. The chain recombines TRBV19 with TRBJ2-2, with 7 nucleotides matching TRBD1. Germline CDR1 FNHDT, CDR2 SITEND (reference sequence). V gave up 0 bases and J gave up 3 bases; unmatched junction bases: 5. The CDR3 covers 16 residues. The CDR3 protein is CASSIAHRGDTGQLYF. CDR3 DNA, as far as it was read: TGTGCCAGCAGTATAGCTCACAGGGGTGACACCGGGCAGCTCTAC.

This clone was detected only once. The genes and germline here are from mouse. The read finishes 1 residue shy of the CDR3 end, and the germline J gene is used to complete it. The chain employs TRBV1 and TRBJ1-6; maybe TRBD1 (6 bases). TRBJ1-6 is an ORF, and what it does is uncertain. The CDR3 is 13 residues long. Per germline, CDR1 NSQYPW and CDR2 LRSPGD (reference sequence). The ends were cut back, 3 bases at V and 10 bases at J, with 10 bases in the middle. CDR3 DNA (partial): TGCACCTGCAGTGCCCCAGGGGACTCGCCCCTCTAC. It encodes CTCSAPGDSPLY. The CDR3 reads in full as CTCSAPGDSPLYF.

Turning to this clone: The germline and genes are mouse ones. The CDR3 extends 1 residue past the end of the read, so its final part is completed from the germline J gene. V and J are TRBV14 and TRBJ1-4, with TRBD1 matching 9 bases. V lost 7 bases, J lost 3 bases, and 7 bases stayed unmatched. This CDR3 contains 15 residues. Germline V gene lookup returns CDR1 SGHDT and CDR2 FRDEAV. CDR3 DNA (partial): TGTGCCAGCCTAGGGGGACAGGGCCCCAACGAAAGATTATTT. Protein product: CASLGGQGPNERLF. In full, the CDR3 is CASLGGQGPNERLFF.

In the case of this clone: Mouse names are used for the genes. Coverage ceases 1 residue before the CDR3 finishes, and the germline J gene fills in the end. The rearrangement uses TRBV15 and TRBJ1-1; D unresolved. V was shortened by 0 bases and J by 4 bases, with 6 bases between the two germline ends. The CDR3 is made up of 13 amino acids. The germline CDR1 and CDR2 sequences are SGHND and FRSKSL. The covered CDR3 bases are TGTGCCAGCAGTTTAGCGGAGGGCACAGAAGTCTTC. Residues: CASSLAEGTEVF. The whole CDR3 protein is CASSLAEGTEVFF.

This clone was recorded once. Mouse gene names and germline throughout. The CDR3 loop reads CASSKGLGEDTQYF. The CDR3 DNA, read in part, is TGTGCCAGCAGCAAGGGACTGGGGGAAGACACCCAGTAC. The chain links TRBV4 to TRBJ2-5; 11 bases agree with TRBD2. Read sequence stops 1 residue before the CDR3 end, and the germline J gene provides the missing end. The junction had 2 bases not matched to a gene; V was cut back by 5 bases and J by 4 bases. The CDR3 consists of 14 residues. Germline lookup yields CDR1 LGHDT and CDR2 YNNKQL (reference sequence).

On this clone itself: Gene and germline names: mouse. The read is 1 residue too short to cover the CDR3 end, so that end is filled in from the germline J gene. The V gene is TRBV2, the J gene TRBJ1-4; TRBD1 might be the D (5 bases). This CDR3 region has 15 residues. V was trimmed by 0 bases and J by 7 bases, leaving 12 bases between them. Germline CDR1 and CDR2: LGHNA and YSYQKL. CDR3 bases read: TGTGCCAGCAGCCAAGAGGACAAGGCGGGCGAAAGATTATTT. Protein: CASSQEDKAGERLF. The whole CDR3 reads CASSQEDKAGERLFF.

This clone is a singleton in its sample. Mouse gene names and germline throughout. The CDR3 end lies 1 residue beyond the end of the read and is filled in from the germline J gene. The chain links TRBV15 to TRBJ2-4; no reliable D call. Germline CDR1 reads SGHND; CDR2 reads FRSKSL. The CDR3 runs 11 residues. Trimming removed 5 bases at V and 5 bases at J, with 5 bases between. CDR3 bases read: TGTGCCAGCAGTCCCTTAAACACCTTGTAC. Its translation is CASSPLNTLY. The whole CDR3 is CASSPLNTLYF.

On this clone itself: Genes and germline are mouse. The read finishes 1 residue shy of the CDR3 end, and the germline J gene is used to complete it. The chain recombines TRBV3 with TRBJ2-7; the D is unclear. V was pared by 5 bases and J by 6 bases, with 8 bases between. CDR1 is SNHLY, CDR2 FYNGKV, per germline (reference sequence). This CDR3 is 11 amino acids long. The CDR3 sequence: CASSPEGEQYF. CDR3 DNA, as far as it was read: TGTGCCAGCAGCCCCGAGGGTGAACAGTAC.

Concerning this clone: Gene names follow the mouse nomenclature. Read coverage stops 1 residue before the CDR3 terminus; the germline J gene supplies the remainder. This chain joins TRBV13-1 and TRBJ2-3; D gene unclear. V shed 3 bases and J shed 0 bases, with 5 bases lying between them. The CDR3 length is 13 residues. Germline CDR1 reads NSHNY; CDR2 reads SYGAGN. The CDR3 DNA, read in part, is TGTGCCAGCAGTGCGGGTAGTGCAGAAACGCTGTAT. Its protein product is CASSAGSAETLY. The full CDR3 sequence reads CASSAGSAETLYF.

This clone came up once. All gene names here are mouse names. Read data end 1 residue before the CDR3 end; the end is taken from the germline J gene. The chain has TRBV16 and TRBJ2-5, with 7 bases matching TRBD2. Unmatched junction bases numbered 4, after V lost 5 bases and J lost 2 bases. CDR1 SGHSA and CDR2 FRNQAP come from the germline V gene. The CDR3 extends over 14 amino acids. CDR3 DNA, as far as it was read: TGTGCAAGCAGCCAACTGGGGTTCCAAGACACCCAGTAC. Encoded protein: CASSQLGFQDTQY. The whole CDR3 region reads CASSQLGFQDTQYF.

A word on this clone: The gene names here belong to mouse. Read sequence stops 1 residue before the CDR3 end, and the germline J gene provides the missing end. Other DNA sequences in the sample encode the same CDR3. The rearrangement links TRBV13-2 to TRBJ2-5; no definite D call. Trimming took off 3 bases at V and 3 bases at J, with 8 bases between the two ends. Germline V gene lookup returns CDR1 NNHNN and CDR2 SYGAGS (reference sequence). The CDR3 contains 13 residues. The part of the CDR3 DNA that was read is TGTGCCAGCGGTGGAGGGCTGCAAGACACCCAGTAC. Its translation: CASGGGLQDTQY. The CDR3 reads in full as CASGGGLQDTQYF.

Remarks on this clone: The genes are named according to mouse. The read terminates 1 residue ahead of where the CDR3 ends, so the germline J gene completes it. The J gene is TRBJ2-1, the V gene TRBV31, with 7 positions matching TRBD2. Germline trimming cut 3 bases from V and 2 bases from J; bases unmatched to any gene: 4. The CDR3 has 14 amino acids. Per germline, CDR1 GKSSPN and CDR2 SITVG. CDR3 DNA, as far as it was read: TGTGCCTGGAGCCTCGGGGGGGACTATGCTGAGCAGTTC. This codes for CAWSLGGDYAEQF. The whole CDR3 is CAWSLGGDYAEQFF.

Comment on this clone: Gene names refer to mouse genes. CDR3 residues: CASSLGETLYF. The covered CDR3 bases are TGTGCCAGCAGTTTAGGGGAAACGCTGTAT. V usage is TRBV15 and J usage is TRBJ2-3, with D unclear. The read finishes 1 residue shy of the CDR3 end, and the germline J gene is used to complete it. The CDR3 is made up of 11 amino acids. V lost 1 base to trimming and J lost 6 bases, with 2 bases between them. Germline assignment: CDR1 SGHND and CDR2 FRSKSL.

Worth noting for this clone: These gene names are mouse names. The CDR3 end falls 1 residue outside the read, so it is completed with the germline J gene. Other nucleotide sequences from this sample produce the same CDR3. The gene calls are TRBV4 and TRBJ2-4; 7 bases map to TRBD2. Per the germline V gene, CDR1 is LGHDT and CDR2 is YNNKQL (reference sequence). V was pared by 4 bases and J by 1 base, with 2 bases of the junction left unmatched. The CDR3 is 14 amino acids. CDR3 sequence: CASSSDWGQNTLYF. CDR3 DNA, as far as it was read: TGTGCCAGCAGCTCAGACTGGGGTCAAAACACCTTGTAC.

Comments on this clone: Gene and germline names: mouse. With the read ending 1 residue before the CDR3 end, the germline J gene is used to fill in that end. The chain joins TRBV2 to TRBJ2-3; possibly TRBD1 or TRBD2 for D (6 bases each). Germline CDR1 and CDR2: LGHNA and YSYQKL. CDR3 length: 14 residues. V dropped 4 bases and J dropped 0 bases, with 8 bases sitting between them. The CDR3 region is CASSLGASAETLYF. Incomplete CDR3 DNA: TGTGCCAGCAGCCTGGGGGCTAGTGCAGAAACGCTGTAT.

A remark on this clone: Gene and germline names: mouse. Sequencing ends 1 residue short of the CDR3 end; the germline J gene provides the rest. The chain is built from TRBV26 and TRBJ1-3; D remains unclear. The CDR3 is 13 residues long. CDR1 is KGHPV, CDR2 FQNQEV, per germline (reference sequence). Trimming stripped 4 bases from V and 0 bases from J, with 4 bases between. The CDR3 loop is CASSHGSGNTLYF. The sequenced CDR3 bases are TGTGCCAGCAGTCACGGTTCTGGAAATACGCTCTAT.

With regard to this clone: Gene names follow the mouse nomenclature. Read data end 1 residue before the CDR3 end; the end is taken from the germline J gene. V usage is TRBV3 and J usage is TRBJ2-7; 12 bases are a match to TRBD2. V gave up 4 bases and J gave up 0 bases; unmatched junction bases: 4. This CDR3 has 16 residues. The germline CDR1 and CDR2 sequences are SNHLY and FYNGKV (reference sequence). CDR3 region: CASSSDWGGSSYEQYF. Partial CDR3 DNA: TGTGCCAGCAGCTCGGACTGGGGGGGAAGCTCCTATGAACAGTAC.